Listed here are 20 T cell receptor beta chains from one sample, sequenced in a study of blood T cells in healthy people across ages. Primed by a sample-barcoded 5' primer and a J-beta primer mix, a second PCR proceeded for about 7 to 11 cycles. TCRdb reanalysed the 5' RACE reads using MiXCR and keeps one entry per CDR3 protein. This repertoire shows roughly 680,000 distinct CDR3 sequences, roughly half found once; its top ten account for roughly 14%. The sequencing sample was made of blood. The receptors here all came from a woman older than 75 in good health.

This clonotype has just a few counts. V is TRBV7-2 and J is TRBJ2-7, with D unresolved. Trimming removed 4 bases from V and 0 bases from J, with 10 bases in between. CDR1 and CDR2 from the germline V gene are SGHTA and FQGNSA. The length of the CDR3 is 14 residues. The CDR3: CASSSDLSSYEQYF. CDR3 DNA sequence: TGTGCCAGCAGCTCCGACTTATCCTCCTACGAGCAGTACTTC.

This clonotype was picked up a small number of times. The rearrangement links TRBV7-9 to TRBJ1-6, with 7 bases aligning to TRBD1. CDR1 is SEHNR, CDR2 FQNEAQ, per germline (reference sequence). V lost 5 bases and J lost 9; bases outside the gene matches: 4. The CDR3 has 13 residues. The CDR3 DNA follows: TGTGCCAGCAGCGAAAGGGGGCGTTCACCCCTCCACTTT. Encoded protein: CASSERGRSPLHF.

The table lists this clonotype with many counts. A much larger clone differs from this one at a single base, so this may be a read error. The rearrangement uses TRBV6-5 and TRBJ2-7; no firm D call. Trimming stripped 3 bases from V and 7 bases from J, with 10 bases between. This CDR3 contains 12 residues. Germline V gene lookup returns CDR1 MNHEY and CDR2 SVGAGI. The CDR3 spells CASSYRADEQYF. The CDR3 coding sequence is TGTGCCAGCAGTTATAGGGCCGATGAGCAGTACTTC.

This clonotype was detected ten times or more. The chain combines TRBV20-1 with TRBJ2-1; D uncertain. CDR3 length equals 14 residues. Deletions cut 0 bases from V and 3 bases from J, with 9 bases between. The germline gives CDR1 DFQATT, CDR2 SNEGSKA (reference sequence). The CDR3 DNA sequence: TGCAGTGCTAGAGAGGCGGCAAACTACAATGAGCAGTTCTTC. Translation: CSAREAANYNEQFF.

The rearrangement links TRBV29-1 to TRBJ1-1; perhaps TRBD1 as D (5 bases). Germline CDR1 reads SQVTM; CDR2 reads ANQGSEA. This CDR3 has 15 residues. The V and J ends lost 6 bases and 1 base respectively, with 18 bases between them. The CDR3 loop is CSVSYRGVTNTEAFF. The CDR3 coding sequence is TGCAGCGTCTCATACCGGGGGGTGACGAACACTGAAGCTTTCTTT. Together with reference TRBV29-1 and TRBJ1-1, the CDR3 gives the full variable domain: SAVISQKPSRDICQRGTSLTIQCQVDSQVTMMFWYRQQPGQSLTLIATANQGSEATYESGFVIDKFPISRPNLTFSTLTVSNMSPEDSSIYLCSVSYRGVTNTEAFFGQGTRLTVV.

This chain connects TRBV7-2 to TRBJ2-4; D gene uncertain. The DNA end favors TRBJ2-7, so the J call may be wrong. Germline CDR1 is SGHTA and CDR2 is FQGNSA. The CDR3 has 14 amino acids. The CDR3 coding sequence is TGTGCCAGCAGCTTAGAAGGCAGTCTCTACGAGCAGTACTTC. This codes for CASSLEGSLYEQYF.

V and J are TRBV5-1 and TRBJ1-5, with unresolved D. V dropped 5 bases and J dropped 6 bases, with 18 bases sitting between them. CDR3 length equals 15 residues. CDR1 and CDR2 (germline): SGHRS, YFSETQ. As DNA, the CDR3 is TGCGCCAGCAGTACCGGTGGTGTGGAAGGTCAGCCCCAGCATTTT. This translates into CASSTGGVEGQPQHF.

V and J are TRBV6-1 and TRBJ2-1, with TRBD2 matching over 9 bases. V gave up 3 bases and J gave up 7 bases; unmatched junction bases: 7. The CDR3 sequence is 15 residues long. The germline V gene has CDR1 MNHNS and CDR2 SASEGT. The CDR3 spells CASSERLAVANEQFF. CDR3 in DNA: TGTGCCAGCAGTGAGAGACTAGCGGTTGCGAATGAGCAGTTCTTC.

The V and J genes are TRBV3-1 and TRBJ2-7, with TRBD2 matching 7 bases. Judging by the DNA end, TRBJ2-4 fits better; the J call may be wrong. Germline assignment: CDR1 LGHDT and CDR2 YNNKEL (reference sequence). The CDR3 covers 18 residues. The CDR3 nucleotides are TGTGCCAGCAGCCAAGAGACTAGCAGAAGCTACAATGAAAACATTCAGTACTTC. It encodes CASSQETSRSYNENIQYF.

Many counts were recorded for this clonotype. This sequence joins TRBV7-2 and TRBJ2-4, with TRBD1 identical over 7 bases. In germline, CDR1 is SGHTA, CDR2 FQGNSA. The V segment lost 4 bases and the J segment 2 bases; nucleotides outside the gene matches: 11. The CDR3 sequence is 17 residues long. The CDR3: CASSSRTGVGTKNIQYF. The CDR3 DNA is TGTGCCAGCAGCTCTCGAACAGGGGTCGGAACCAAAAACATTCAGTACTTC.

This clonotype came up once. The V and J genes are TRBV7-3 and TRBJ2-1; TRBD1 agrees at 7 bases. V was clipped by 8 bases and J by 2 bases; unmatched bases: 6. This CDR3 spans 14 amino acids. Germline V CDR1 and CDR2: SGHTA, FQGTGA. In DNA form, the CDR3 reads TGTGCCAGCGGCGTAGGGGGCGCCTACAATGAGCAGTTCTTC. Amino acid sequence: CASGVGGAYNEQFF. The entire variable domain, with the rest obtained from reference TRBV7-3 and TRBJ2-1, is as follows: GAGVSQTPSNKVTEKGKYVELRCDPISGHTALYWYRQSLGQGPEFLIYFQGTGAADDSGLPNDRFFAVRPEGSVSTLKIQRTERGDSAVYLCASGVGGAYNEQFFGPGTRLTVL.

Many counts were recorded for this clonotype. The chain is built from TRBV10-3 and TRBJ2-1; perhaps D is TRBD1 or TRBD2 (6 bases each). Trimming stripped 8 bases from V and 4 bases from J, with 15 bases between. CDR1 is ENHRY and CDR2 is SYGVKD in the germline V gene. This CDR3 is 14 amino acids long. This chain's CDR3 is CAIGSGGRYNEQFF. The CDR3 nucleotides are TGTGCCATCGGGTCCGGGGGCAGGTACAATGAGCAGTTCTTC.

Ten or more counts support this clonotype. The chain employs TRBV14 and TRBJ2-1; D is unclear. Per the germline V gene, CDR1 is SGHDN and CDR2 is FVKESK. V was cut by 0 bases and J by 3 bases, with 12 bases left in between. The length of the CDR3 is 16 residues. The CDR3 is CASSQDRNSHYNEQFF. The CDR3 nucleotides read TGTGCCAGCAGCCAAGATAGGAACTCGCACTACAATGAGCAGTTCTTC.

This sequence joins TRBV29-1 and TRBJ1-2; D possibly corresponds to TRBD1 (6 bases). The V gene's germline CDR1 is SQVTM and CDR2 ANQGSEA. This CDR3 is 14 amino acids long. V lost 3 bases and J 4 bases, leaving 15 bases between the germline ends. CDR3 residues: CSVEGGQPTYGYTF. The CDR3 DNA sequence: TGCAGCGTTGAGGGGGGACAACCCACCTATGGCTACACCTTC.

This clonotype was counted a single time. This may stem from a read error, because a much larger clone lies one nucleotide away. The chain recombines TRBV15 with TRBJ2-3; 7 nucleotides agree with TRBD2. V was pared by 1 base and J by 5 bases, with 6 bases of the junction left unmatched. The CDR3 contains 15 residues. Germline V gene sequence: CDR1 LNHNV, CDR2 YYDKDF (reference sequence). The CDR3 loop reads CATSRGAGAGDTQYF. The CDR3 DNA reads TGTGCCACCAGCAGAGGGGCGGGAGCGGGAGATACGCAGTATTTT.

At least ten counts were recorded for this clonotype. This rearrangement joins TRBV5-1 to TRBJ2-2; D gene uncertain. V dropped 3 bases and J dropped 4 bases, with 4 bases sitting between them. Germline V gene sequence: CDR1 SGHRS, CDR2 YFSETQ. The CDR3 runs to 12 residues. The chain's CDR3 is CASSSVTGELFF. The DNA of the CDR3 is TGCGCCAGCAGCTCTGTCACCGGGGAGCTGTTTTTT.

This clonotype was counted a single time. The genes are TRBV5-5 and TRBJ2-3, with 8 bases aligning to TRBD2. The V gene's germline CDR1 is SGHKS and CDR2 YYEKEE (reference sequence). V was clipped by 3 bases and J by 5 bases; unmatched bases: 11. The CDR3 spans 16 residues. CDR3 DNA: TGTGCCAGCAGCTCACAACTAGCGGCCGAGGGAGATACGCAGTATTTT. Translating it yields CASSSQLAAEGDTQYF.

The sample holds many counts of this clonotype. V gene TRBV3-1 combines with J gene TRBJ2-5; 7 positions match TRBD2. The germline V gene has CDR1 LGHDT and CDR2 YNNKEL (reference sequence). Trimming at V came to 5 bases and at J to 1 base, leaving 19 bases not matched to a gene. This CDR3 spans 19 amino acids. DNA of the CDR3: TGTGCCAGCAGCTACAATAATGGTGGTCGAGCGGGATTCCAAGAGACCCAGTACTTC. Amino acids: CASSYNNGGRAGFQETQYF.

This chain's CDR3 is CSAPKGQGLAKNIQYF. DNA for the CDR3: TGCAGTGCCCCAAAGGGTCAGGGGCTAGCCAAAAACATTCAGTACTTC. This chain links TRBV20-1 with TRBJ2-4, with D possibly being TRBD1 (6 bases). Germline V gene data show CDR1 as DFQATT and CDR2 as SNEGSKA (reference sequence). There are 16 residues in the CDR3. V was shortened by 6 bases and J by 0 bases, with 18 bases between the two germline ends.

This clonotype came up many times. This chain connects TRBV27 to TRBJ2-1, with TRBD2 matching 16 bases. CDR1 and CDR2 from the germline V gene are MNHEY and SMNVEV (reference sequence). The ends lost 3 bases at V and 7 bases at J; junction bases unmatched: 6. CDR3 length: 17 amino acids. The CDR3 DNA sequence: TGTGCCAGCAGTTTCGGGACTAGCGGGGGGGTTTATAATGAGCAGTTCTTC. This sequence encodes CASSFGTSGGVYNEQFF.